The entry that follows covers one TCR beta chain sequence. This entry comes from a study of identical twins. Template switching added a universal primer binding site, and final cDNA carried unique molecular identifiers. In TCRdb, the 5' RACE reads were re-called with MiXCR into one record per CDR3 protein. The profile shows hundreds of thousands of distinct CDR3 sequences, less than 25% of them singletons. Germline V gene lookup returns CDR1 DFQATT and CDR2 SNEGSKA (reference sequence). The CDR3 extends over 15 amino acids. Losses at the gene ends were 5 bases for V and 2 bases for J; bases not matched to a gene: 9. These same data were also listed under a study on T cells expressing NK-cell markers. That work states: The study drew TCR beta repertoires from sorted CD3+CD56+NKG2C+, CD3+CD56+NKG2C- and CD3+CD56-NKG2C+ T cells. In several experiments, sorting was restricted to alpha-beta TCR T cells by an anti-gamma-delta TCR antibody. The same clonotypes also predominated in the CD3+CD56-NKG2C+ fraction of four donors.

The specimen was PBMCs. The TCR comes from a woman aged 18-29 years in good health. The genes are TRBV20-1 and TRBJ2-5, with 9 bases lining up with TRBD2. The CDR3 reads CSAQRSGLAQETQYF. As DNA, the CDR3 is TGCAGTGCTCAGCGGTCTGGACTAGCGCAAGAGACCCAGTACTTC.